This T cell receptor beta chain appears in the sequencing data of a study of Graves' ophthalmopathy and Graves' hyperthyroidism. Notes on the study in general: Discrimination between ophthalmopathy and stable hyperthyroidism by a 13-signature model showed roughly 88% sensitivity and about 81% specificity. Appearing in blood as well were most expanded thyroid clonotypes above 0.001 frequency.

V shed 2 bases and J shed 0 bases, with 8 bases lying between them. The CDR3 spans 14 residues. Germline CDR1 is SGHKS and CDR2 is YYEKEE (reference sequence). Amplification of TCR beta CDR3 regions used RNA transcripts. The first-round RT-PCR employed HTBI primers together with the Qiagen OneStep RT-PCR kit. A multiplex PCR was then performed as the second round. In TCRdb, the multiplex PCR reads were re-called with MiXCR into one record per CDR3 protein. Of about 500,000 distinct CDR3 sequences listed, 35% to 45% are singletons. The sample holds many counts of this clonotype. Its antigen is undetermined.

The source of this sequence is an adult man with Graves' hyperthyroidism. The sample comprised peripheral blood or thyroid tissue (not recorded which). This sequence joins TRBV5-5 and TRBJ1-2, with TRBD1 as a possible D gene (5 bases). The CDR3 loop is CASSFGGANYGYTF. The CDR3 nucleotides are TGTGCCAGCAGCTTTGGGGGAGCTAACTATGGCTACACCTTC. Full variable domain (rest looked up from reference TRBV5-5 and TRBJ1-2): DAGVTQSPTHLIKTRGQQVTLRCSPISGHKSVSWYQQVLGQGPQFIFQYYEKEERGRGNFPDRFSARQFPNYSSELNVNALLLGDSALYLCASSFGGANYGYTFGSGTRLTVV.